Listed below are T cell receptor beta chains from one sample, sequenced in a study of T cells in Graves' hyperthyroidism and ophthalmopathy. TCRdb independently ran MiXCR on the multiplex PCR reads; one entry per CDR3 protein. The table lists about 600,000 distinct CDR3 sequences, around 16% of them singletons. Input material: blood. The source of these receptors is a woman aged 40-49 years with Graves' ophthalmopathy. Each CDR3 is given without its conserved first and last residue. Fields, in order: V gene, CDR3 protein.

TRBV2 ASSEIGGNIIYNSPLH
TRBV18 ASSPPTGMSKNIQY
TRBV20-1 SARPRDILTDTQY
TRBV12-3/TRBV12-4 ASNPPRGSTDTQY
TRBV6-1 ASSSPGTGYT
TRBV19 ASSIWRGKNTEAF
TRBV20-1 SARVTTGIYEQY
TRBV2 ASSGTGIGYT
TRBV28 ASTAGQGTDTQY
TRBV27 ASSLRAGTYEQY